These 7 T cell receptor beta chains came from one sample sequenced in a study of T-cell memory formation after mild COVID-19. TCRdb re-derived calls from the 5' RACE reads in MiXCR, one entry per CDR3 protein. The sample gives 450,000 to 650,000 distinct CDR3 sequences, 20% to 25% of which show up once; roughly 8.3% is in the top ten. The sequenced sample was PBMCs or a T cell subset sorted from them (not recorded which). These receptors came from an adult woman who had mild COVID-19 (a few samples of this study predate the infection). Cell type and time point are not known.

This chain joins TRBV20-1 and TRBJ2-7; D gene unclear. In germline, CDR1 is DFQATT, CDR2 SNEGSKA (reference sequence). The length of the CDR3 is 15 residues. The ends were cut back, 0 bases at V and 7 bases at J, with 19 bases in the middle. For the CDR3, the DNA is TGCAGTGCTAGAGATCACCCCAACCCGAACCGGGAGCAGTACTTC. Translated: CSARDHPNPNREQYF.

This chain uses TRBV12-3 or TRBV12-4 with TRBJ2-7; D might be TRBD1 (5 bases). V was pared by 4 bases and J by 6 bases, with 19 bases between. This CDR3 has 15 amino acids. The CDR3 nucleotides read TGTGCCAGCAGTTCCCTCCAGGGTGGGATTTCCGAGCAGTACTTC. It translates to CASSSLQGGISEQYF.

The V call is TRBV12-3 or TRBV12-4, the J call TRBJ2-7; 8 bases are a match to TRBD1. The CDR3 has 17 residues. Germline trimming cut 3 bases from V and 0 bases from J; bases unmatched to any gene: 10. The CDR3, as DNA: TGTGCCAGCAGTTTTATGATCGGACAGGGAAGCTCCTACGAGCAGTACTTC. It is translated as CASSFMIGQGSSYEQYF.

J is TRBJ2-1 and V is TRBV2; D ambiguous. The germline V and J ends were trimmed by 7 bases and 9 bases, with 4 bases remaining between them. The CDR3 has 9 residues. Germline CDR1 is SNHLY and CDR2 is FYNNEI. CDR3 nucleotide sequence: TGTGCCAGCACGTCTGAGCAGTTCTTC. This encodes CASTSEQFF.

This clonotype was counted a few times. This chain uses TRBV6-6 with TRBJ2-1, with 9 bases that match TRBD2. Trimming at V came to 9 bases and at J to 2 bases, leaving 11 bases not matched to a gene. The CDR3 consists of 16 residues. CDR1 and CDR2 (germline): MNHNY, SVGAGI (reference sequence). The CDR3 DNA sequence: TGTGCCAGTGCGGTAGCGGGGGAGACTACCTACAATGAGCAGTTCTTC. Translation: CASAVAGETTYNEQFF.

Concerning this clonotype itself: Possible read error: a much larger clone is one base away. The chain combines TRBV7-9 with TRBJ2-7; D possibly corresponds to TRBD1 (6 bases). V was pared by 5 bases and J by 5 bases, with 7 bases between. The CDR3 has 11 residues. CDR1 is SEHNR and CDR2 is FQNEAQ in the germline V gene (reference sequence). CDR3 coding DNA: TGTGCCAGCAGCCGGGACAACGAGCAGTACTTC. Amino acids: CASSRDNEQYF.

V and J are TRBV20-1 and TRBJ2-7, with D perhaps given as TRBD1 or TRBD2 (5 bases each). Trimming cost V 2 bases and J 3 bases, with 17 bases left between them. Per germline, CDR1 DFQATT and CDR2 SNEGSKA (reference sequence). The CDR3 length is 15 residues. The CDR3 reads CSARQYGATDYEQYF. The CDR3 nucleotides read TGCAGTGCTAGACAGTACGGGGCGACAGACTACGAGCAGTACTTC.